This TCR beta chain derives from a study of identical twins. Study-wide results and limits: High-abundance cord blood beta clonotypes had fewer insertions; memory repertoires showed none.

This clonotype has a handful of counts. The antigen remains undetermined. CDR1 and CDR2 from the germline V gene are MNHNS and SASEGT. V was trimmed by 2 bases and J by 2 bases, leaving 14 bases between them. This CDR3 has 16 amino acids. Via MiXCR, TCRdb re-called the 5' RACE reads, giving one row per CDR3 protein. The table lists 1.5 million to 2 million distinct CDR3 sequences, less than 35% of them singletons. Sequencing was done on a sample of cord blood. The receptor's source is a newborn girl in good health. V gene TRBV6-1 combines with J gene TRBJ2-3, with no clear D. CDR3: CASSENTLKNTDTQYF. The CDR3 DNA is TGTGCCAGCAGTGAAAACACCTTGAAAAACACAGATACGCAGTATTTT.